Sequencing of this TCR beta chain was carried out in a study of identical twins. Using its own MiXCR run on the 5' RACE reads, TCRdb lists one record per CDR3 protein. The sample has 1.5 million to 2 million distinct CDR3 sequences, roughly 35% seen once. This clonotype was detected a few times. Trimming stripped 3 bases from V and 2 bases from J, with 11 bases between. The CDR3 runs 13 residues. CDR1 is DFQATT and CDR2 is SNEGSKA in the germline V gene (reference sequence). The clonotype was recovered from a newborn girl in good health. The chain has TRBV20-1 and TRBJ2-7, with D possibly TRBD2 on 6 matching bases. The sample comprised cord blood. CDR3 bases: TGCAGTGCTAGGTGGGACTTACCCTACGAGCAGTACTTC. This gives the protein CSARWDLPYEQYF.